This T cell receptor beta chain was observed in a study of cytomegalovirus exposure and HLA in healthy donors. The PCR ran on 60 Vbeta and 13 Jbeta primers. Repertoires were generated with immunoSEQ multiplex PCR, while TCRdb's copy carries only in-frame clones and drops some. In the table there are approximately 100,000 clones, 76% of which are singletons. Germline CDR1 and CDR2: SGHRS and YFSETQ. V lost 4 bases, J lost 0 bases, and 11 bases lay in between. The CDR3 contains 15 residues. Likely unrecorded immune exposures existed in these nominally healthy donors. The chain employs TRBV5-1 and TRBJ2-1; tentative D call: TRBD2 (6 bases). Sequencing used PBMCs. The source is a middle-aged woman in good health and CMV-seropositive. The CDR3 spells CASSLGGGSYNEQFF. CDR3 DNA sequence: TGCGCCAGCAGCCTCGGGGGTGGCTCCTACAATGAGCAGTTCTTC. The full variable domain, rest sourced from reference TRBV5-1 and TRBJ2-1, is KAGVTQTPRYLIKTRGQQVTLSCSPISGHRSVSWYQQTPGQGLQFLFEYFSETQRNKGNFPGRFSGRQFSNSRSEMNVSTLELGDSALYLCASSLGGGSYNEQFFGPGTRLTVL.